This T cell receptor beta chain was obtained from a study of cytomegalovirus exposure and HLA in healthy donors. Study-wide points: Donors were assumed by presence/absence analyses to have roughly uniform sequencing depth. A missense variant in DCLRE1C was later tied to TCR beta V- and J-gene trimming.

In regard to this clone: Antigen specificity is unknown.

Primers for the PCR totalled 60 Vbeta and 13 Jbeta. Assay: immunoSEQ multiplex PCR; the TCRdb copy retains only in-frame clones and omits some. The sample lists around 130,000 clones; around 84% were seen once. What was sequenced was PBMCs. The TCR sequence derives from a woman aged 18-30 years in good health and CMV-seropositive.

Here the CDR3 DNA reads TGTGCCAGCAGCTTGGCTAGGGGAGGCACCGGGGAGCTGTTTTTT. Protein product: CASSLARGGTGELFF. The rearrangement links TRBV5-4 to TRBJ2-2, with D possibly being TRBD2 (6 bases). The CDR3 is made up of 15 amino acids. V lost 0 bases to trimming and J lost 4 bases, with 10 bases between them. The germline V gene has CDR1 SGHNT and CDR2 YYREEE (reference sequence).